This T cell receptor (beta chain) is drawn from a study of cytomegalovirus exposure and HLA in healthy donors. Study outcomes and limitations: Per a later analysis, 15,000 to 20,000 TCR beta sequences showed association with HLA alleles at 0.05 false discovery rate.

Donors showed nominal health when sampled, although they likely had unrecorded immune exposures. Trimming took off 2 bases at V and 5 bases at J, with 14 bases between the two ends. Germline V gene data show CDR1 as SGHNT and CDR2 as YYREEE (reference sequence). The CDR3 sequence is 16 residues long. The PCR employed 60 Vbeta primers together with 13 Jbeta primers. Only in-frame clones appear in the TCRdb table, and some are missing; sequencing was by immunoSEQ multiplex PCR. This sample carries around 82,000 clones, about 79% of them seen once, and the ten largest clones take around 5.8%. This clone came up many times. Its antigen is not known.

The receptor was derived from a male donor in good health and CMV-seropositive. The V and J genes are TRBV5-4 and TRBJ1-6, with D perhaps matching TRBD1 (5 bases). The source material was PBMCs. The CDR3 coding sequence is TGTGCCAGCAGCTTTGCAGGGCCCGAGAATAATTCACCCCTCCACTTT. Its translation: CASSFAGPENNSPLHF.